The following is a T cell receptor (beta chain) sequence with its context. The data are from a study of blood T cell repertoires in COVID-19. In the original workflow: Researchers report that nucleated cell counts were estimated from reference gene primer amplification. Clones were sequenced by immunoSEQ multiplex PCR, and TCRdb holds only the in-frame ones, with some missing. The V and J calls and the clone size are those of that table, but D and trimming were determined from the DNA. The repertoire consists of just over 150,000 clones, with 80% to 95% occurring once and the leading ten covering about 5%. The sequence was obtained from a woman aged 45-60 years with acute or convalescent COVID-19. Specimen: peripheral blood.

The CDR3 is CKSTGDGYTF. The CDR3 DNA reads TGCAAAAGCACAGGGGACGGCTACACCTTC. This sequence joins TRBV20-1 and TRBJ1-2; 7 bases map to TRBD1. The CDR3 has 10 amino acids. Germline-derived CDR1 and CDR2 are DFQATT and SNEGSKA (reference sequence).